This TCR beta chain originates from a study of blood T cell repertoires in COVID-19. Study-wide context: COVID-19 samples collected from the United States, Italy and Spain covered acute and convalescent phases. The cDNA or gDNA used as material had been derived from T cells, B-cell-depleted T cells, or PBMCs.

The CDR3 has 16 amino acids. Germline values: CDR1 MNHEY, CDR2 SVGEGT. Trimming removed 2 bases from V and 3 bases from J, with 16 bases in between. Generated by immunoSEQ multiplex PCR, the TCRdb table keeps only in-frame clones and is missing some. The sample has a few hundred thousand clones, roughly 89% seen once; the top ten hold approximately 2.3%. Material for sequencing was peripheral blood. The sequence was collected from a woman aged 55-69 years with COVID-19, enrolled during active disease. The V and J genes are TRBV6-2 or TRBV6-3 and TRBJ1-1, with TRBD1 as a possible D gene (6 bases). CDR3 residues: CASSYLGGRGDTEAFF. The CDR3 DNA reads TGTGCCAGCAGTTACCTAGGAGGCAGGGGTGACACTGAAGCTTTCTTT.